This T cell receptor (beta chain) was sequenced for a study of blood T cell repertoires in COVID-19. Study information: Sources were T cells, B-cell-depleted T cells, or PBMCs; the material itself was cDNA or gDNA.

How the authors handled the data: Using reference gene primer amplification, nucleated cell counts were estimated. Using immunoSEQ multiplex PCR, the repertoire was profiled, and TCRdb retains in-frame clones only, with some absent. The V and J calls and clone size come from that table; D and trimming were worked out from the DNA. The data hold 60,000 to 75,000 clones, with about 86% observed a single time. Germline CDR1 MNHEY, CDR2 SVGEGT. V was clipped by 5 bases and J by 6 bases, with 13 bases between them. This CDR3 is built from 13 residues. The chain has TRBV6-2 or TRBV6-3 and TRBJ1-1; maybe TRBD1 (6 bases). The receptor was isolated from a woman of 80 years or more with active COVID-19. The sequenced sample consisted of peripheral blood. In nucleotides, the CDR3 is TGTGCCAGCAGTGACAGGATCCCAGCTGAAGCTTTCTTT. This gives the protein CASSDRIPAEAFF.